This T cell receptor beta chain comes out of a study of regulatory T cells in long-lasting Graves disease. Regarding the study as a whole: Persistent disease preferred TRBV28, TRBJ1-2 and TRBJ2-5; new disease, TRBV20-1 and TRBJ2-1.

As concerns this clonotype: Its target is unknown. This sequence may be a read error, since a much larger clone differs from it by one base.

Arm-PCR of CDR3 regions with iRepertoire HTBI primers generated TCR beta libraries. TCRdb processed the multiplex PCR reads anew with MiXCR; each CDR3 protein has one entry. The repertoire holds some 280,000 distinct CDR3 sequences, roughly a fifth seen once, with about 56% in the top ten. Germline CDR1 is MNHNS and CDR2 is SASEGT. V gave up 7 bases and J gave up 5 bases, with 27 bases separating them. There are 17 residues in the CDR3. Stated time point: persistent/refractory GD, antithyroid drugs over 5 years with positive TRAb. The TCR library was made from RNA extracted from PBMCs. Patient provenance is recorded as an endocrinology department in Xi'an, China.

The TCR sequence derives from a female donor with Graves disease. The sample consisted of peripheral blood mononuclear cells (PBMCs), taken when the disease was refractory, from a patient treated with antithyroid drugs. The genes are TRBV6-1 and TRBJ2-7, with D hard to call. The CDR3 region has the DNA TGTGCCAGCACCCAAATCCTAGACTCCGTCGGGTTCCACGAGCAGTACTTC. Translating gives CASTQILDSVGFHEQYF.